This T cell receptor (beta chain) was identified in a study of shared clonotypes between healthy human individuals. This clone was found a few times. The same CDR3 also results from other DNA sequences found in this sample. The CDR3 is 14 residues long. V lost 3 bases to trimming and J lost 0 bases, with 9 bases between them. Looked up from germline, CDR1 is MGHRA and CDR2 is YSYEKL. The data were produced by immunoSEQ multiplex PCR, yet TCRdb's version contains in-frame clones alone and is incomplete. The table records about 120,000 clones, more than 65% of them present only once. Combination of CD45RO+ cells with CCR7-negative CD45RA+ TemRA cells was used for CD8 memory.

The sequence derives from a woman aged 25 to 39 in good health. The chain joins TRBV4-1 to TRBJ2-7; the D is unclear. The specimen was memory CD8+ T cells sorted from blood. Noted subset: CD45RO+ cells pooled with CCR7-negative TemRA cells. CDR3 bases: TGCGCCAGCAGCCACCCCGGGCCCTCCTACGAGCAGTACTTC. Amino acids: CASSHPGPSYEQYF.